The clone carrying this T cell receptor (beta chain) was seen more than once but under ten times. Unique molecular identifiers were incorporated during preparation of the TCRbeta library. TCRdb reanalysed the PCR reads using MiXCR and keeps one entry per CDR3 protein. The repertoire holds 200,000 to 250,000 distinct CDR3 sequences, with roughly 8.3% as singletons. This specimen belongs to a study of T-cell reconstitution after alpha-beta-depleted transplantation in children. Germline V gives CDR1 DFQATT, CDR2 SNEGSKA (reference sequence). Trimming stripped 3 bases from V and 6 bases from J, with 8 bases between. This CDR3 region has 12 residues.

This sequence was found in a male patient between 2 and 10 years old who had a stem cell transplant for acute myeloid leukemia, so the T cells may come from the graft donor. This chain connects TRBV20-1 to TRBJ2-2; D may be TRBD2 (5 bases). Material: PBMCs, mostly from graft donor cells, obtained 360 days after TCRalphabeta/CD19-depleted stem cell transplant. The CDR3 nucleotides read TGCAGTGCTAGGGACGGGGCCGGGGAGCTGTTTTTT. Translated: CSARDGAGELFF.